This is a list of T cell receptor beta chains from one sample in a study of T cell changes during pregnancy in multiple sclerosis. Repertoires were generated with immunoSEQ multiplex PCR, while TCRdb's copy carries only in-frame clones and drops some. The sample shows around 88,000 clones, around 92% of them seen only once. The starting material was peripheral blood, obtained in the first trimester of pregnancy. The receptors here all came from a female donor with multiple sclerosis, enrolled in a pregnancy study. CDR3s include the opening cysteine and the closing phenylalanine or tryptophan. Fields, in order: CDR3 DNA, CDR3 protein, J gene, V gene, D gene, clone size. The D gene is left open where the match is weak. Rows give clone size only sometimes, using once, few, many, or a class for an expanded clone.

TGTGCCAGCAGTGAAGAGGGGATTCTTAGCTACGAGCAGTACTTC CASSEEGILSYEQYF TRBJ2-7 TRBV2 NA NA
TGTGCCAGCAGCTTGGGACTAGCGGGACGCACAGATACGCAGTATTTT CASSLGLAGRTDTQYF TRBJ2-3 TRBV7-9 TRBD2 NA
TGTGCCAGCAGCCGGACACTAGCGGCCGAGCAGTACTTC CASSRTLAAEQYF TRBJ2-7 TRBV27 TRBD2 NA
TGTGCCAGCAGTCTGGACAGCCGGACCTACGAGCAGTACTTC CASSLDSRTYEQYF TRBJ2-7 TRBV13 NA NA
TGCGCCAGCAGCTGGGGGGCAGATACGCAGTATTTT CASSWGADTQYF TRBJ2-3 TRBV5-1 NA NA
TGTGCCGGATCCGAAGGGGGACGTGGCTACACCTTC CAGSEGGRGYTF TRBJ1-2 TRBV2 NA NA
TGTGCCAGCAGCTTAGCGCGGGGGACTAACTATGGCTACACCTTC CASSLARGTNYGYTF TRBJ1-2 TRBV7-2 NA NA
TGTGCCTGGAGTGTATTAGGGACTAGCGGGAGCAGCCGCTACAATGAGCAGTTCTTC CAWSVLGTSGSSRYNEQFF TRBJ2-1 TRBV30 TRBD2 NA
TGTGCCAGCAGTGAAGCGGGGCGGGGAAGAGAGACCCAGTACTTC CASSEAGRGRETQYF TRBJ2-5 TRBV6-1 NA NA
TGTGCCAGTAGTCCCCTACCGGGACAACCCTCCTACGAGCAGTACTTC CASSPLPGQPSYEQYF TRBJ2-7 TRBV19 NA NA
TGTGCCACCAGCAGAGATCAACTAGCGAGGAATGAGCAGTTCTTC CATSRDQLARNEQFF TRBJ2-1 TRBV15 TRBD2 NA
TGTGCCAGCAGTTTTACAGGGGGTCGAGAAACTGAAGCTTTCTTT CASSFTGGRETEAFF TRBJ1-1 TRBV27 TRBD1 NA
TGCGCCAGCAGCTTGGGTAGGGCTAGCGGGAGCCATGAGCAGTTCTTC CASSLGRASGSHEQFF TRBJ2-1 TRBV5-1 TRBD2 few
TGCGCCAGCAGCCAAGATCGGGACAGTTCGAACACCGGGGAGCTGTTTTTT CASSQDRDSSNTGELFF TRBJ2-2 TRBV4-1 TRBD1 NA
TGCGCCAGCAGCCAAGATGGGGGGTTTTCAGATGGCTACACCTTC CASSQDGGFSDGYTF TRBJ1-2 TRBV4-3 NA NA
TGTGCCAGCAGCTTAGGGGACAGGGTAGGCGAGCAGTACTTC CASSLGDRVGEQYF TRBJ2-7 TRBV7-8 TRBD1 NA
TGCGCCAGCAGCTACGACAGGGTGTCACGGAATGAGCAGTTCTTC CASSYDRVSRNEQFF TRBJ2-1 TRBV5-1 TRBD1 NA
TGTGCCATCAGTGAGAATCTCGGGGGGGCGCCGGGAAACACCATATATTTT CAISENLGGAPGNTIYF TRBJ1-3 TRBV10-3 NA NA
TGTGCCAGCAGACCGAGGGTCACCGGGGAGCTGTTTTTT CASRPRVTGELFF TRBJ2-2 TRBV28 NA NA
TGTGCCAGCAGCTTAGCGGGAGGGTACGAGCAGTACTTC CASSLAGGYEQYF TRBJ2-7 TRBV7-3 TRBD2 NA
TGTGCCAGCAGATTCGCCAGGGGTGGAGAAAAACTGTTTTTT CASRFARGGEKLFF TRBJ1-4 TRBV27 NA NA
TGTGCCAGCAGTTACCTCGGGAATTCGTACGAGCAGTACTTC CASSYLGNSYEQYF TRBJ2-7 TRBV6-6 NA once
TGTGCCAGTAGTCTAGGGACTAGCGGGAGGTCGGAGGAGCAGTTCTTC CASSLGTSGRSEEQFF TRBJ2-1 TRBV19 TRBD2 NA
TGCGCCAGCTCCCCAGGGGGCCCCTTTTCCTACAATGAGCAGTTCTTC CASSPGGPFSYNEQFF TRBJ2-1 TRBV4-1 TRBD1 NA
TGTGCCAGCAGCGTAGGACTAGCATCCACCGGGGAGCTGTTTTTT CASSVGLASTGELFF TRBJ2-2 TRBV9 TRBD2 NA
TGCGCCAGCAGCTTGGGGGGAGGCCCATCTCGGGATACGCAGTATTTT CASSLGGGPSRDTQYF TRBJ2-3 TRBV5-1 NA NA
TGCGCCAGCAGCTCAAACCTAGAGTACGAGCAGTACTTC CASSSNLEYEQYF TRBJ2-7 TRBV4-1 NA NA
TGTGCCAGCAGCTCCTGGACTAGCGGGGTGAACACAGATACGCAGTATTTT CASSSWTSGVNTDTQYF TRBJ2-3 TRBV7-2 TRBD2 NA
TGTGCCAGCAGCTCTGGGACAGTCTATGGCTACACCTTC CASSSGTVYGYTF TRBJ1-2 TRBV7-9 TRBD1 NA
TGTGCCAGCAGCTTGACGGGGTATACGCAGTATTTT CASSLTGYTQYF TRBJ2-3 TRBV5-4 NA few
TGCGCCAGCAGCCCCGGGGGGCAGCAATCCTACGAGCAGTACTTC CASSPGGQQSYEQYF TRBJ2-7 TRBV5-1 NA NA